A selection of T cell receptor beta chains follows, all from one sample in a study of regulatory T cells in long-lasting Graves disease. Via MiXCR, TCRdb re-called the multiplex PCR reads, giving one row per CDR3 protein. The sample records about 560,000 distinct CDR3 sequences, 15% to 20% being singletons. The data were also submitted as part of a second study, on T cells in Graves' hyperthyroidism and ophthalmopathy.

Sequenced material: peripheral blood mononuclear cells (PBMCs), taken at new diagnosis, from a patient treated with antithyroid drugs. All receptors derive from a man aged 18 to 29 with Graves disease. CDR3s include the opening cysteine and the closing phenylalanine or tryptophan. D genes are given only for firm matches. The size field is filled for only some rows; it gives once, few, many or a size class.

j_call | v_call | d_call | clone_size | cdr3_aa | cdr3_nt
TRBJ2-3 | TRBV2 | TRBD2 | - | CASRLGLAGVGDTQYF | TGTGCCAGCAGACTTGGACTAGCGGGAGTGGGGGATACGCAGTATTTT
TRBJ2-1 | TRBV20-1 | TRBD2 | - | CSARDQGTSGSVGGQFF | TGCAGTGCTAGAGATCAGGGGACTAGCGGGAGTGTAGGTGGTCAGTTCTTC
TRBJ1-4 | TRBV13 | TRBD1 | - | CASSPGQPSEKLFF | TGTGCCAGCAGCCCGGGACAGCCGAGTGAAAAACTGTTTTTT
TRBJ2-5 | TRBV10-3 | - | many | CAISDSGLRQETQYF | TGTGCCATCAGTGACTCGGGATTACGACAAGAGACCCAGTACTTC
TRBJ2-7 | TRBV6-1 | TRBD1 | many | CASRQTGPKSYEQYF | TGTGCCAGCAGGCAGACAGGGCCGAAGTCCTACGAGCAGTACTTC
TRBJ2-7 | TRBV7-9 | - | - | CASSFPPQGSYEQYF | TGTGCCAGCAGCTTCCCCCCTCAGGGCTCCTACGAGCAGTACTTC
TRBJ2-2 | TRBV30 | - | - | CACAPRISGELFF | TGTGCCTGCGCCCCCAGAATCTCCGGGGAGCTGTTTTTT
TRBJ1-1 | TRBV5-1 | - | few | CASSWTVTTGYGTEAFF | TGCGCCAGCAGCTGGACGGTTACAACAGGGTATGGCACTGAAGCTTTCTTT
TRBJ2-1 | TRBV5-5 | TRBD1 | few | CASSLGTGLDEQFF | TGTGCCAGCAGCTTGGGGACAGGGTTGGATGAGCAGTTCTTC
TRBJ2-7 | TRBV20-1 | TRBD1 | - | CSAGETGAHYEQYF | TGCAGTGCTGGTGAGACAGGGGCCCACTACGAGCAGTACTTC
TRBJ1-4 | TRBV28 | TRBD1 | - | CASAGGGEKLFF | TGTGCCAGTGCAGGGGGCGGCGAAAAACTGTTTTTT
TRBJ1-1 | TRBV5-1 | TRBD1 | many | CASSGDRGQDTEAFF | TGCGCCAGCAGCGGGGACAGGGGGCAGGACACTGAAGCTTTCTTT
TRBJ2-7 | TRBV11-3 | - | many | CASSSQEDSYEQYF | TGTGCCAGCAGCTCACAGGAGGACTCCTACGAGCAGTACTTC
TRBJ1-1 | TRBV6-2/TRBV6-3 | - | few | CASSELYMINTEAFF | TGTGCCAGCAGTGAATTATACATGATAAACACTGAAGCTTTCTTT
TRBJ2-5 | TRBV9 | TRBD2 | - | CASSVAPAGGFQETQYF | TGTGCCAGCAGCGTAGCTCCAGCGGGAGGCTTCCAAGAGACCCAGTACTTC
TRBJ2-2 | TRBV2 | TRBD2 | many | CASTPQRGDELFF | TGTGCCAGCACTCCCCAACGGGGGGATGAGCTGTTTTTT
TRBJ2-1 | TRBV7-9 | - | many | CASSSVRGYNEQFF | TGTGCCAGCAGCTCGGTTCGGGGTTACAATGAGCAGTTCTTC
TRBJ1-1 | TRBV19 | TRBD1 | - | CASFRGPNTEAFF | TGTGCCAGTTTCAGGGGGCCGAACACTGAAGCTTTCTTT
TRBJ1-2 | TRBV20-1 | - | few | CSVSMGLTYGYTF | TGCAGTGTTTCCATGGGACTGACCTATGGCTACACCTTC
TRBJ2-7 | TRBV5-6 | TRBD2 | - | CASSKTSSGEQYF | TGTGCCAGCAGCAAGACTAGCTCCGGCGAGCAGTACTTC
TRBJ2-1 | TRBV6-1 | TRBD2 | - | CASSELSGGAPHNEQFF | TGTGCCAGCAGTGAGTTGAGCGGGGGGGCCCCACACAATGAGCAGTTCTTC
TRBJ2-1 | TRBV7-9 | - | few | CASSLGTGARARFIYNEQFF | TGTGCCAGCAGCTTAGGGACTGGCGCCCGGGCCCGCTTCATTTACAATGAGCAGTTCTTC
TRBJ2-2 | TRBV30 | - | - | CAWRGRSNTGELFF | TGTGCCTGGAGGGGCAGATCGAACACCGGGGAGCTGTTTTTT
TRBJ2-7 | TRBV7-7 | - | many | CASSCFARALYEQYF | TGTGCTAGCAGCTGTTTTGCCAGGGCCCTTTACGAGCAGTACTTC
TRBJ2-7 | TRBV6-2/TRBV6-3 | TRBD1 | many | CASSYRQGMVNEQYF | TGTGCCAGCAGTTACCGACAGGGGATGGTCAACGAGCAGTACTTC
TRBJ2-1 | TRBV20-1 | TRBD2 | few | CSARGASGIHNEQFF | TGCAGTGCTAGAGGGGCTAGCGGGATCCACAATGAGCAGTTCTTC
TRBJ1-1 | TRBV15 | TRBD1 | few | CATSRTGTGDTEAFF | TGTGCCACCAGCAGAACCGGGACAGGGGACACTGAAGCTTTCTTT
TRBJ2-1 | TRBV12-3/TRBV12-4 | TRBD2 | many | CASSPGLAGNYEQFF | TGTGCCAGCAGTCCGGGACTAGCGGGAAACTATGAGCAGTTCTTC
TRBJ2-7 | TRBV7-9 | - | many | CASSPQQGSYEQYF | TGTGCCAGCAGCCCGCAGCAGGGTTCCTACGAGCAGTACTTC
TRBJ2-3 | TRBV20-1 | TRBD2 | - | CSARAGLADTQYF | TGCAGTGCTAGGGCGGGACTAGCAGATACGCAGTATTTT
TRBJ1-1 | TRBV19 | - | - | CASNFMGRANTEAFF | TGTGCCAGTAATTTCATGGGCAGGGCCAACACTGAAGCTTTCTTT
TRBJ2-1 | TRBV30 | TRBD1 | many | CAWDRTGDYNEQFF | TGTGCCTGGGACCGGACAGGGGATTACAATGAGCAGTTCTTC
TRBJ1-4 | TRBV5-1 | TRBD1 | few | CASSLEQGALNEKLFF | TGCGCCAGCAGCTTGGAGCAGGGGGCGTTAAATGAAAAACTGTTTTTT